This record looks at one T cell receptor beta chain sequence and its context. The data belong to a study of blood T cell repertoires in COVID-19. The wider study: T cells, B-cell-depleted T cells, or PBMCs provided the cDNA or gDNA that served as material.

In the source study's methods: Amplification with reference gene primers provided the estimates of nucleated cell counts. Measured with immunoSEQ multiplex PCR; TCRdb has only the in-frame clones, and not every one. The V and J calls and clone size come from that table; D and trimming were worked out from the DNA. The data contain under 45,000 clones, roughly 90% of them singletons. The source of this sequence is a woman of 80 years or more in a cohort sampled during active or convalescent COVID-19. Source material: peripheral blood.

The CDR3 region is CATLMTGDQPQHF. The CDR3 bases are TGTGCCACCCTTATGACAGGCGATCAGCCCCAGCATTTT. The rearrangement joins TRBV6-5 to TRBJ1-5, with a tentative D call TRBD1 (6 bases). The CDR3 runs to 13 residues. V lost 10 bases to trimming and J lost 5 bases, with 15 bases between them. CDR1 and CDR2 (germline): MNHEY, SVGAGI.